The rows below give T cell receptor beta chains drawn from one sample of a study of cytomegalovirus exposure and HLA in healthy donors. Here immunoSEQ multiplex PCR was the method, and the copy in TCRdb shows in-frame clones only, minus some. The sample lists 150,000 to 200,000 clones, roughly 72% occurring once. The sequenced sample was PBMCs. Every receptor here comes from a man aged 25 to 40 in good health and CMV-seronegative. The CDR3 runs from the conserved cysteine through the conserved F or W. Each record gives: J gene, V gene, D gene, clone size, CDR3 length, CDR3 protein, CDR3 DNA. D genes are given only for firm matches. Clone size is shown for a subset of rows, as once, few, many or a class of expanded clone.

J gene: TRBJ2-1
V gene: TRBV7-7
D gene: TRBD1
clone size: NA
CDR3 length: 14
CDR3 protein: CASSLAPGGFEQFF
CDR3 DNA: TGTGCCAGCAGCTTAGCTCCAGGGGGCTTTGAGCAGTTCTTC

J gene: TRBJ2-6
V gene: TRBV18
D gene: TRBD1
clone size: NA
CDR3 length: 17
CDR3 protein: CASSKWTGNTGANVLTF
CDR3 DNA: TGTGCCAGCTCAAAGTGGACAGGGAATACTGGGGCCAACGTCCTGACTTTC

J gene: TRBJ2-3
V gene: TRBV2
D gene: TRBD2
clone size: NA
CDR3 length: 16
CDR3 protein: CASRETSGRAMYTQYF
CDR3 DNA: TGTGCCAGCAGAGAGACTAGCGGGAGGGCGATGTATACGCAGTATTTT

J gene: TRBJ1-1
V gene: TRBV19
D gene: NA
clone size: NA
CDR3 length: 11
CDR3 protein: CASRVSTEAFF
CDR3 DNA: TGTGCCAGTAGGGTCAGCACTGAAGCTTTCTTT

J gene: TRBJ2-1
V gene: TRBV2
D gene: TRBD2
clone size: NA
CDR3 length: 15
CDR3 protein: CASSEGLAEYNEQFF
CDR3 DNA: TGTGCCAGCAGTGAGGGGCTAGCGGAATACAATGAGCAGTTCTTC

J gene: TRBJ2-3
V gene: TRBV7-9
D gene: TRBD1
clone size: NA
CDR3 length: 14
CDR3 protein: CASSFTGGTDTQYF
CDR3 DNA: TGTGCCAGCAGCTTCACAGGGGGCACAGATACGCAGTATTTT

J gene: TRBJ1-1
V gene: TRBV10-3
D gene: NA
clone size: few
CDR3 length: 16
CDR3 protein: CAISEQLAGLGTEAFF
CDR3 DNA: TGTGCCATCAGTGAGCAACTCGCGGGGCTCGGAACTGAAGCTTTCTTT

J gene: TRBJ2-7
V gene: TRBV28
D gene: NA
clone size: NA
CDR3 length: 15
CDR3 protein: CASSLTHSGAYEQYF
CDR3 DNA: TGTGCCAGCAGTTTGACCCATTCGGGGGCCTACGAGCAGTACTTC

J gene: TRBJ1-1
V gene: TRBV27
D gene: NA
clone size: NA
CDR3 length: 14
CDR3 protein: CASGQVGGNTEAFF
CDR3 DNA: TGTGCCAGCGGTCAGGTGGGGGGGAACACTGAAGCTTTCTTT

J gene: TRBJ1-2
V gene: TRBV5-6
D gene: NA
clone size: NA
CDR3 length: 16
CDR3 protein: CASSFNGLQGMRGYTF
CDR3 DNA: TGTGCCAGCAGCTTTAACGGTTTGCAGGGGATGCGAGGCTACACCTTC

J gene: TRBJ2-7
V gene: TRBV5-1
D gene: NA
clone size: NA
CDR3 length: 14
CDR3 protein: CASSFKGVTYEQYF
CDR3 DNA: TGCGCCAGCAGCTTCAAGGGGGTGACCTACGAGCAGTACTTC

J gene: TRBJ2-5
V gene: TRBV18
D gene: NA
clone size: few
CDR3 length: 13
CDR3 protein: CASSRQNQETQYF
CDR3 DNA: TGTGCCAGCTCACGACAAAATCAAGAGACCCAGTACTTC

J gene: TRBJ2-1
V gene: TRBV2
D gene: TRBD2
clone size: few
CDR3 length: 11
CDR3 protein: CASSLADEQFF
CDR3 DNA: TGTGCCAGCAGTCTAGCGGATGAGCAGTTCTTC

J gene: TRBJ1-2
V gene: TRBV5-6
D gene: NA
clone size: few
CDR3 length: 12
CDR3 protein: CASRAPGLGYTF
CDR3 DNA: TGTGCCAGCAGGGCCCCAGGTCTTGGCTACACCTTC

J gene: TRBJ2-7
V gene: TRBV29-1
D gene: TRBD2
clone size: NA
CDR3 length: 14
CDR3 protein: CSVGRSGRANEQYF
CDR3 DNA: TGCAGCGTTGGACGTAGCGGGAGGGCCAACGAGCAGTACTTC

J gene: TRBJ2-7
V gene: TRBV28
D gene: NA
clone size: NA
CDR3 length: 11
CDR3 protein: CASMAGIEQYF
CDR3 DNA: TGTGCCAGCATGGCAGGGATCGAGCAGTACTTC

J gene: TRBJ2-3
V gene: TRBV29-1
D gene: TRBD2
clone size: NA
CDR3 length: 21
CDR3 protein: CSVAIIGVTAGGRVGTDTQYF
CDR3 DNA: TGCAGCGTTGCCATAATTGGGGTAACGGCGGGAGGTCGGGTCGGCACAGATACGCAGTATTTT

J gene: TRBJ2-1
V gene: TRBV6-1
D gene: NA
clone size: NA
CDR3 length: 14
CDR3 protein: CATLGREIRNEQFF
CDR3 DNA: TGTGCCACCTTAGGACGGGAGATTAGGAATGAGCAGTTCTTC

J gene: TRBJ2-7
V gene: TRBV5-4
D gene: NA
clone size: few
CDR3 length: 13
CDR3 protein: CASSLRSSYEQYF
CDR3 DNA: TGTGCCAGCAGCTTGCGGAGCTCCTACGAGCAGTACTTC

J gene: TRBJ2-7
V gene: TRBV11-2
D gene: NA
clone size: once
CDR3 length: 11
CDR3 protein: CASSLVLEQYF
CDR3 DNA: TGTGCCAGCAGCTTAGTCCTAGAGCAGTACTTC

J gene: TRBJ2-1
V gene: TRBV6-4
D gene: TRBD2
clone size: few
CDR3 length: 15
CDR3 protein: CASSGGTSGNNEQFF
CDR3 DNA: TGTGCCAGCAGTGGAGGGACTAGCGGAAACAATGAGCAGTTCTTC

J gene: TRBJ1-5
V gene: TRBV9
D gene: TRBD1
clone size: few
CDR3 length: 20
CDR3 protein: CASSARGSTHIPHSNQPQHF
CDR3 DNA: TGTGCCAGCAGCGCCAGGGGGTCTACTCATATCCCGCATAGCAATCAGCCCCAGCATTTT

J gene: TRBJ2-3
V gene: TRBV10-3
D gene: TRBD1
clone size: NA
CDR3 length: 15
CDR3 protein: CAIRLTGASTDTQYF
CDR3 DNA: TGTGCCATCAGACTTACAGGGGCTAGCACAGATACGCAGTATTTT

J gene: TRBJ2-1
V gene: TRBV25-1
D gene: NA
clone size: NA
CDR3 length: 14
CDR3 protein: CASSDDSGRNEQFF
CDR3 DNA: TGTGCCAGCAGTGATGACTCGGGGAGGAATGAGCAGTTCTTC

J gene: TRBJ1-2
V gene: TRBV27
D gene: NA
clone size: few
CDR3 length: 16
CDR3 protein: CASSHMVGAPNYGYTF
CDR3 DNA: TGTGCCAGCAGTCATATGGTGGGGGCTCCTAACTATGGCTACACCTTC

J gene: TRBJ2-7
V gene: TRBV27
D gene: TRBD2
clone size: NA
CDR3 length: 14
CDR3 protein: CASRWGGVNYEQYF
CDR3 DNA: TGTGCCAGCAGGTGGGGGGGAGTGAACTACGAGCAGTACTTC

J gene: TRBJ2-7
V gene: TRBV6-6
D gene: TRBD1
clone size: NA
CDR3 length: 13
CDR3 protein: CASGRQGGGEQYF
CDR3 DNA: TGTGCCAGCGGAAGACAGGGGGGCGGCGAGCAGTACTTC

J gene: TRBJ2-2
V gene: TRBV7-2
D gene: TRBD2
clone size: NA
CDR3 length: 16
CDR3 protein: CASSLASGKNTGELFF
CDR3 DNA: TGTGCCAGCAGCTTAGCGAGCGGGAAGAACACCGGGGAGCTGTTTTTT

J gene: TRBJ1-1
V gene: TRBV5-1
D gene: TRBD1
clone size: few
CDR3 length: 16
CDR3 protein: CASSLDPDRGDTEAFF
CDR3 DNA: TGCGCCAGCAGCTTGGATCCCGACAGGGGGGATACTGAAGCTTTCTTT

J gene: TRBJ2-1
V gene: TRBV13
D gene: TRBD2
clone size: NA
CDR3 length: 16
CDR3 protein: CASSLSRGRAYNEQFF
CDR3 DNA: TGTGCCAGCAGCTTATCCCGCGGGAGGGCCTACAATGAGCAGTTCTTC

J gene: TRBJ2-2
V gene: TRBV19
D gene: NA
clone size: NA
CDR3 length: 15
CDR3 protein: CASSISGSTTGELFF
CDR3 DNA: TGTGCCAGTAGTATCTCCGGGAGCACGACCGGGGAGCTGTTTTTT

J gene: TRBJ2-7
V gene: TRBV28
D gene: TRBD2
clone size: NA
CDR3 length: 14
CDR3 protein: CASSTSGSTHEQYF
CDR3 DNA: TGTGCCAGCAGTACTAGCGGGAGTACCCACGAGCAGTACTTC

J gene: TRBJ2-6
V gene: TRBV5-5
D gene: NA
clone size: NA
CDR3 length: 14
CDR3 protein: CASREASGANVLTF
CDR3 DNA: TGTGCCAGCAGGGAGGCGTCCGGGGCCAACGTCCTGACTTTC

J gene: TRBJ2-2
V gene: TRBV5-1
D gene: NA
clone size: few
CDR3 length: 13
CDR3 protein: CASSLETAGELFF
CDR3 DNA: TGCGCCAGCAGCTTGGAGACAGCGGGGGAGCTGTTTTTT

J gene: TRBJ2-5
V gene: TRBV5-1
D gene: TRBD2
clone size: NA
CDR3 length: 18
CDR3 protein: CASSLGLAGVRGLETQYF
CDR3 DNA: TGCGCCAGCAGCTTGGGACTAGCGGGAGTAAGGGGTTTGGAGACCCAGTACTTC

J gene: TRBJ1-2
V gene: TRBV27
D gene: NA
clone size: NA
CDR3 length: 12
CDR3 protein: CASRRTGSGYTF
CDR3 DNA: TGTGCCAGCAGACGAACAGGGAGCGGCTACACCTTC

J gene: TRBJ2-7
V gene: TRBV6-5
D gene: TRBD2
clone size: NA
CDR3 length: 15
CDR3 protein: CASSYGLAGASEQYF
CDR3 DNA: TGTGCCAGCAGTTACGGACTAGCGGGAGCGTCCGAGCAGTACTTC

J gene: TRBJ2-7
V gene: TRBV25-1
D gene: NA
clone size: NA
CDR3 length: 13
CDR3 protein: CASRRPGSYEQYF
CDR3 DNA: TGTGCCAGCAGGCGTCCAGGGTCCTACGAGCAGTACTTC

J gene: TRBJ2-7
V gene: TRBV6-1
D gene: NA
clone size: NA
CDR3 length: 16
CDR3 protein: CASSEGAGNFHYEQYF
CDR3 DNA: TGTGCCAGCAGTGAAGGGGCAGGGAATTTTCACTACGAGCAGTACTTC

J gene: TRBJ2-2
V gene: TRBV20-1
D gene: NA
clone size: NA
CDR3 length: 11
CDR3 protein: CSARVAGELFF
CDR3 DNA: TGCAGTGCTAGAGTCGCCGGGGAGCTGTTTTTT

J gene: TRBJ1-2
V gene: TRBV6-1
D gene: NA
clone size: NA
CDR3 length: 16
CDR3 protein: CASSERSLIPTHGYTF
CDR3 DNA: TGTGCCAGCAGTGAAAGGAGTCTGATCCCCACCCATGGCTACACCTTC

J gene: TRBJ2-7
V gene: TRBV7-6
D gene: TRBD1
clone size: NA
CDR3 length: 13
CDR3 protein: CASSLRQGYEQYF
CDR3 DNA: TGTGCCAGCAGCCTTCGACAGGGATACGAGCAGTACTTC

J gene: TRBJ1-2
V gene: TRBV5-1
D gene: TRBD1
clone size: NA
CDR3 length: 15
CDR3 protein: CASSLRTGNGYGYTF
CDR3 DNA: TGCGCCAGCAGCTTGAGGACAGGGAATGGCTATGGCTACACCTTC

J gene: TRBJ2-7
V gene: TRBV6-5
D gene: NA
clone size: NA
CDR3 length: 12
CDR3 protein: CASRSGIYEQYF
CDR3 DNA: TGTGCCAGCAGGTCAGGGATCTACGAGCAGTACTTC

J gene: TRBJ2-1
V gene: TRBV13
D gene: NA
clone size: NA
CDR3 length: 17
CDR3 protein: CASSLESLAGSYNEQFF
CDR3 DNA: TGTGCCAGCAGCTTAGAGTCCCTGGCAGGGTCCTACAATGAGCAGTTCTTC

J gene: TRBJ2-5
V gene: TRBV7-9
D gene: TRBD2
clone size: NA
CDR3 length: 16
CDR3 protein: CASSRPLAGVTETQYF
CDR3 DNA: TGTGCCAGCAGTCGACCACTAGCGGGAGTGACAGAGACCCAGTACTTC

J gene: TRBJ2-7
V gene: TRBV27
D gene: TRBD1
clone size: few
CDR3 length: 13
CDR3 protein: CASSPWDRLEQYF
CDR3 DNA: TGTGCCAGCAGTCCTTGGGACAGGCTCGAGCAGTACTTC

J gene: TRBJ1-1
V gene: TRBV2
D gene: NA
clone size: few
CDR3 length: 12
CDR3 protein: CAREGPNTEAFF
CDR3 DNA: TGTGCCAGAGAGGGCCCGAACACTGAAGCTTTCTTT

J gene: TRBJ2-1
V gene: TRBV4-2
D gene: TRBD2
clone size: NA
CDR3 length: 16
CDR3 protein: CASSQEPSGRGNEQFF
CDR3 DNA: TGTGCCAGCAGCCAAGAACCTAGCGGGAGGGGTAATGAGCAGTTCTTC

J gene: TRBJ1-1
V gene: TRBV6-1
D gene: NA
clone size: NA
CDR3 length: 13
CDR3 protein: CASSGGQWPEAFF
CDR3 DNA: TGTGCCAGCAGTGGAGGACAGTGGCCTGAAGCTTTCTTT

J gene: TRBJ1-5
V gene: TRBV28
D gene: TRBD1
clone size: NA
CDR3 length: 18
CDR3 protein: CASSRTGGPILDNQPQHF
CDR3 DNA: TGTGCCAGCAGCCGGACAGGGGGCCCCATACTCGACAATCAGCCCCAGCATTTT

J gene: TRBJ1-4
V gene: TRBV6-6
D gene: NA
clone size: once
CDR3 length: 12
CDR3 protein: CATRQANEKLFF
CDR3 DNA: TGTGCCACCCGGCAGGCGAATGAAAAACTGTTTTTT

J gene: TRBJ2-1
V gene: TRBV28
D gene: NA
clone size: NA
CDR3 length: 12
CDR3 protein: CASSWAVNEQFF
CDR3 DNA: TGTGCCAGCAGTTGGGCAGTAAATGAGCAGTTCTTC

J gene: TRBJ1-5
V gene: TRBV19
D gene: NA
clone size: few
CDR3 length: 15
CDR3 protein: CASSIVSLSNQPQHF
CDR3 DNA: TGTGCCAGTAGTATAGTCTCACTTAGCAATCAGCCCCAGCATTTT

J gene: TRBJ2-6
V gene: TRBV5-1
D gene: NA
clone size: NA
CDR3 length: 16
CDR3 protein: CASSSLRGSGANVLTF
CDR3 DNA: TGCGCCAGCAGCTCCCTCCGGGGGTCTGGGGCCAACGTCCTGACTTTC

J gene: TRBJ2-3
V gene: TRBV14
D gene: TRBD2
clone size: NA
CDR3 length: 15
CDR3 protein: CASSQDFGRADTQYF
CDR3 DNA: TGTGCCAGCAGCCAAGATTTCGGGAGGGCAGATACGCAGTATTTT

J gene: TRBJ2-2
V gene: TRBV2
D gene: TRBD1
clone size: NA
CDR3 length: 15
CDR3 protein: CASSEQGQDTGELFF
CDR3 DNA: TGTGCCAGCAGTGAACAGGGACAGGACACCGGGGAGCTGTTTTTT